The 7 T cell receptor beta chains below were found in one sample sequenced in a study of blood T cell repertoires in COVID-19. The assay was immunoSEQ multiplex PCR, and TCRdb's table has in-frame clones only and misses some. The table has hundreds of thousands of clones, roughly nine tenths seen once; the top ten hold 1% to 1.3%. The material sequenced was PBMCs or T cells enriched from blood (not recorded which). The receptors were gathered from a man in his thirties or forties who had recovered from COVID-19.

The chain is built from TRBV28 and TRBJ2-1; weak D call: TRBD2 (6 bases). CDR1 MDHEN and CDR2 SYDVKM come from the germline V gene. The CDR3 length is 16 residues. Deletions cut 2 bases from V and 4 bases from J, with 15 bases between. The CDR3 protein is CASSLTGTGVYNEQFF. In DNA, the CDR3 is TGTGCCAGCAGTTTAACCGGGACTGGCGTATACAATGAGCAGTTCTTC.

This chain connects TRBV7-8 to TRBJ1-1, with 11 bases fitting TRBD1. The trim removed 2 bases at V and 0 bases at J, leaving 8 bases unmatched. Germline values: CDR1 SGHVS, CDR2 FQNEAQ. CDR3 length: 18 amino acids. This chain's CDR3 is CASSLPGQGVSMNTEAFF. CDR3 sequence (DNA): TGTGCCAGCAGCTTACCGGGACAGGGGGTGTCGATGAACACTGAAGCTTTCTTT.

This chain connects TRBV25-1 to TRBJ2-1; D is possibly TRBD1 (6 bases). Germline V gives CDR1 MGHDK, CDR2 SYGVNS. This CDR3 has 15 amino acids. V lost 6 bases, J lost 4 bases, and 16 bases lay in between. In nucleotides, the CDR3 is TGTGCCAGCAGCCCCCGAGACAGGTATTACAATGAGCAGTTCTTC. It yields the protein CASSPRDRYYNEQFF.

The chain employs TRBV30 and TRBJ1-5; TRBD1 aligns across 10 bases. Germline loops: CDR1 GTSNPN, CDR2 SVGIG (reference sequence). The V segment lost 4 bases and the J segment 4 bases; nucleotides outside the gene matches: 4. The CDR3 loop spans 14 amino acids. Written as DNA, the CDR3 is TGTGCCTGGAATCCGGGACAGGGGAATCAGCCCCAGCATTTT. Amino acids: CAWNPGQGNQPQHF.

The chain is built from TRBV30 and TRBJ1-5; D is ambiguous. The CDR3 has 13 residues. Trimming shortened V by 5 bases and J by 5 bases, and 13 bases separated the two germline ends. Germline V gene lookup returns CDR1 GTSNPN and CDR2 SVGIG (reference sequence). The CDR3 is CAWAGNEYQPQHF. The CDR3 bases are TGTGCCTGGGCCGGGAACGAGTATCAGCCCCAGCATTTT.

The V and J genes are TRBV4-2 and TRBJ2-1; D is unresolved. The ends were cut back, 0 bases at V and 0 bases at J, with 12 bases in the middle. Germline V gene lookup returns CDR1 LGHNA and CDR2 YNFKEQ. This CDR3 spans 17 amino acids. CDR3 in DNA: TGTGCCAGCAGCCAAGATCGTCGGTACAGCTCCTACAATGAGCAGTTCTTC. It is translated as CASSQDRRYSSYNEQFF.

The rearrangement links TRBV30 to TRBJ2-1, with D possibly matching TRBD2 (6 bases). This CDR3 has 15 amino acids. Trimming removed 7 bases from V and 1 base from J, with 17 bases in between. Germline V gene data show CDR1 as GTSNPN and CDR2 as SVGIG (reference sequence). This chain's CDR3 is CASPPLALSYNEQFF. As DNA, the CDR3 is TGTGCCTCCCCGCCTCTAGCGCTTTCCTACAATGAGCAGTTCTTC.